This T cell receptor (beta chain) is from a study of cytomegalovirus exposure and HLA in healthy donors. Trimming took 5 bases from V and 7 from J, leaving 11 bases between them. The CDR3 sequence is 13 residues long. CDR1 is MDHEN and CDR2 is SYDVKM in the germline V gene. Healthy individuals who donated bone marrow served as the donors. Primers included in the PCR were 60 Vbeta and 13 Jbeta primers. Some clones are missing from TCRdb's copy, which holds only in-frame ones; the method was immunoSEQ multiplex PCR. The sample consists of 150,000 to 200,000 clones, about two thirds of them appearing once. This clone came up a few times. Its antigen is undetermined. Study results and limitations: The classifier was said to identify cytomegalovirus status with high specificity and sensitivity. Later analysis identified a missense DCLRE1C variant that was linked to TCR beta V- and J-gene trimming.

The TCR originated in a woman in her thirties in good health and CMV-seronegative. The sample consisted of PBMCs. The chain combines TRBV28 with TRBJ2-2; D perhaps matches TRBD2 (6 bases). The CDR3 region is CASSTTSIGELFF. CDR3 in DNA: TGTGCCAGCAGTACCACTAGCATCGGGGAGCTGTTTTTT.